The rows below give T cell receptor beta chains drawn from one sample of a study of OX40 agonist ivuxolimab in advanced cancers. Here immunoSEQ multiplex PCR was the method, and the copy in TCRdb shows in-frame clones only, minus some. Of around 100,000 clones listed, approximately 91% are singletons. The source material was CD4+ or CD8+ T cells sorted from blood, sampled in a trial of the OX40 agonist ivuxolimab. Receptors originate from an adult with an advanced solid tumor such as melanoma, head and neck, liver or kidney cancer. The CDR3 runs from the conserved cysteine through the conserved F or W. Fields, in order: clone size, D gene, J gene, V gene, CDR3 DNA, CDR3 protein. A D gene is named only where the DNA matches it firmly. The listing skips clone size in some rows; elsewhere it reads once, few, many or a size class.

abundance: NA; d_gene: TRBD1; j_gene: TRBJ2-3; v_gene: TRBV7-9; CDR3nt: TGTGCCAGCAGCTTAGGCACCGGGACAGTATGGTATTTT; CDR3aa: CASSLGTGTVWYF
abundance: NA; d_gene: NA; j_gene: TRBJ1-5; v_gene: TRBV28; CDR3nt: TGTGCCAGCAGGCGACTAAGGGCAGAGAGCAATCAGCCCCAGCATTTT; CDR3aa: CASRRLRAESNQPQHF
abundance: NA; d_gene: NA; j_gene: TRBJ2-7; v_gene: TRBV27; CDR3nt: TGTGCCAGCAGCCGTGGCTACGAGCAGTACTTC; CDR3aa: CASSRGYEQYF
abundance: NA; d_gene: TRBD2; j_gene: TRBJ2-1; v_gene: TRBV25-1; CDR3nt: TGTGCCAGCAGTGAATACAGGCTAGCGGGGACCAATGAGCAGTTCTTC; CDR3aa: CASSEYRLAGTNEQFF
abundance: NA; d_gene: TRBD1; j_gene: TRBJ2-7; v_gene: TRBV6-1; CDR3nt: TGTGCCAGCAGTGATACAGGGGTCTACGAGCAGTACTTC; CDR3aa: CASSDTGVYEQYF
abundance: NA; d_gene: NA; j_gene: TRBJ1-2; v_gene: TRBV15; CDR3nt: TGTGCCACCAGCAGGCGGGCGACAGGCGATGGCTACACCTTC; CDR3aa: CATSRRATGDGYTF
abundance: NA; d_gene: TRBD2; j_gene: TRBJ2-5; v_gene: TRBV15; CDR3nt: TGTGCCACCAGCAGAGCCGATACTGGCGGGGGGGCCGAGACCCAGTACTTC; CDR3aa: CATSRADTGGGAETQYF
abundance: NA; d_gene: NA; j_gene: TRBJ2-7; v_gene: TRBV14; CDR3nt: TGTGCCAGCAGCCAACTCGGGATAGGGCACGAGCAGTACTTC; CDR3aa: CASSQLGIGHEQYF
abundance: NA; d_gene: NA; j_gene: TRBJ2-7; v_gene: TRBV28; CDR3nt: TGTGCCAGCAGTTCGGGCTACGAGCAGTACTTC; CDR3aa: CASSSGYEQYF
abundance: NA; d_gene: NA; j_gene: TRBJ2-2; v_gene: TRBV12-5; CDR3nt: TGTGCTAGTGGTCTAGCTTTTTCCGGGACCAAAAACACCGGGGAGCTGTTTTTT; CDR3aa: CASGLAFSGTKNTGELFF
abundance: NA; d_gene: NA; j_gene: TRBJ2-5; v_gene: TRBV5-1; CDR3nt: TGCGCCAGCAGCGTCACAGGCTTCCAAGAGACCCAGTACTTC; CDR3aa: CASSVTGFQETQYF
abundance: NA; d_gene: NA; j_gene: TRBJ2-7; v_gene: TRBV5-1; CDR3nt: TGCGCCAGCAGCTTTGTTATGGGACAAGGCTCGCTCGAGCAGTACTTC; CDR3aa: CASSFVMGQGSLEQYF
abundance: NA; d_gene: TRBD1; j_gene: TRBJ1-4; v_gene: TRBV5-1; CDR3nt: TGCGCCAGCAGCTTATGGACAGGGGATGAAAAACTGTTTTTT; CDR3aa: CASSLWTGDEKLFF
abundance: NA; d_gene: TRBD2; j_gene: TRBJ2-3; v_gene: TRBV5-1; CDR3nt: TGCGCCAGTATGACTAGCGGGAGGTTTGATACGCAGTATTTT; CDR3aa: CASMTSGRFDTQYF
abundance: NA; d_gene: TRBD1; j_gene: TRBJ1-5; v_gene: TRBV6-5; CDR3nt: TGTGCCAGCAGTTACTCTTGGACAGGGGAACAGCCCCAGCATTTT; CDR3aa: CASSYSWTGEQPQHF
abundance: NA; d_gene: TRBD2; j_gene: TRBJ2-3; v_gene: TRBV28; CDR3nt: TGTGCCAGCAGTACCTATAGCGGGAGGGCAGATACGCAGTATTTT; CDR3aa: CASSTYSGRADTQYF
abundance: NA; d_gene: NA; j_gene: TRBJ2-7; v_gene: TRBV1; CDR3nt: TGCACCAGCAGCCACCTCTTGCTAGCGGGGCCCTACGAGCAGTACTTC; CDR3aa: CTSSHLLLAGPYEQYF
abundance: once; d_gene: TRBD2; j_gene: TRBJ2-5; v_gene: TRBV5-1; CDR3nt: TGCGCCAGCAGCCGGGGGACTAGCGGGCAAGAGACCCAGTACTTC; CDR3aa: CASSRGTSGQETQYF
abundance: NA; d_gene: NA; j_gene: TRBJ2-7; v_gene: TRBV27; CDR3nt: TGTGCCAGCAGTTTGCAGCGGAGCCCCTACGAGCAGTACTTC; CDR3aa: CASSLQRSPYEQYF
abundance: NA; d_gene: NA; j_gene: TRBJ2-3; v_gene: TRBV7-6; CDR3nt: TGTGCCAGCAGCCCAAGAGGAGATACGCAGTATTTT; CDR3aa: CASSPRGDTQYF
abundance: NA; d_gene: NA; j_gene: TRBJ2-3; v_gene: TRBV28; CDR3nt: TGTGCCAGCACGGTCAGGGCAGATACGCAGTATTTT; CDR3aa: CASTVRADTQYF
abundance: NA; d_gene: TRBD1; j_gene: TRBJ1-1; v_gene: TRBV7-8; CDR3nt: TGTGCCAGCAGCTTGACTACAGGGGTTATCACTGAAGCTTTCTTT; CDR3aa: CASSLTTGVITEAFF
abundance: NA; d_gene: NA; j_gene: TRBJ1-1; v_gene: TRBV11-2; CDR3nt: TGTGCCAGCAGCTTAGGTACCAGGAAGTTGACTGAAGCTTTCTTT; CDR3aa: CASSLGTRKLTEAFF
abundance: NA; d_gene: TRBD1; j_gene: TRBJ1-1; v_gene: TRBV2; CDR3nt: TGTGCCAGCAAGGGGGCGTATATGAACACTGAAGCTTTCTTT; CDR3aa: CASKGAYMNTEAFF
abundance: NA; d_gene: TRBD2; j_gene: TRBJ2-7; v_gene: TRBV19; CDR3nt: TGTGCCAGTAGTAACCCGGGGGAGGGGCGAGCCTACGAGCAGTACTTC; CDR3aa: CASSNPGEGRAYEQYF
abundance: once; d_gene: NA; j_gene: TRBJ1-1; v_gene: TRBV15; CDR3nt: TGTGCCACCAGCAGAGATGGGCCGGGGGGCACTGAAGCTTTCTTT; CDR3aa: CATSRDGPGGTEAFF
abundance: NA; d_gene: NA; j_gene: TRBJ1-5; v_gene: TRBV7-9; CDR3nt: TGTGCCAGCAGCCGCAGGGTGGGGCAGCCCCAGCATTTT; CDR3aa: CASSRRVGQPQHF
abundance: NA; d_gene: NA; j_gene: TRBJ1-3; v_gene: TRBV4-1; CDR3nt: TGCGCCAGCAGCCAACGGGGTTCTGGAAACACCATATATTTT; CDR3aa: CASSQRGSGNTIYF
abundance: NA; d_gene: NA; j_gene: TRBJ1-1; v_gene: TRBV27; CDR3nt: TGTGCCAGCAGTCCCGCCGGGGAGGGCACTGAAGCTTTCTTT; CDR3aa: CASSPAGEGTEAFF
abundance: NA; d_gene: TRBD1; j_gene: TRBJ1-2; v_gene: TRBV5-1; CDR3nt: TGCGCCAGCAGCTCCAGGGGGGAAGATGGCTACACCTTC; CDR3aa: CASSSRGEDGYTF
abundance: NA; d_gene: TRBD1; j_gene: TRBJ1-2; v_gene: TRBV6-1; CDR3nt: TGTGCCAGCAGGAGGACAGGGGTCAACTATGGCTACACCTTC; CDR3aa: CASRRTGVNYGYTF
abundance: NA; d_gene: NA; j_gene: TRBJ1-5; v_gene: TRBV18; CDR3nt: TGTGCCAGCTCACCGACCCGACAGGACAATCAGCCCCAGCATTTT; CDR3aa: CASSPTRQDNQPQHF
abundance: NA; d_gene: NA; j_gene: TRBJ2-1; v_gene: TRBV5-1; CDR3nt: TGCGCCAGCAGCTTGGCCAATAATGAGCAGTTCTTC; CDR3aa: CASSLANNEQFF
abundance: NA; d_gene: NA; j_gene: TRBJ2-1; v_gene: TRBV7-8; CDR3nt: TGTGCCAGCAGCTCCAGGGGCGGCAATGAGCAGTTCTTC; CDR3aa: CASSSRGGNEQFF
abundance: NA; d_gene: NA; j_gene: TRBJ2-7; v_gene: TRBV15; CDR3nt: TGTGCCACCAGCAGAAATAGGGGCCCCCCAGTCTACGAGCAGTACTTC; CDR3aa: CATSRNRGPPVYEQYF
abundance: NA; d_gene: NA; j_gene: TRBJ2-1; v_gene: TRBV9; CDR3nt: TGTGCCAGCAGCGTAGGACAGAACAATGAGCAGTTCTTC; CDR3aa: CASSVGQNNEQFF
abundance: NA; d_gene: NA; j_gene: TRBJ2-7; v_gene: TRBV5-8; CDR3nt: TGTGCCAGCAGCTTGCTCCAGGGATCCCGCGAGCAGTACTTC; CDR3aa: CASSLLQGSREQYF
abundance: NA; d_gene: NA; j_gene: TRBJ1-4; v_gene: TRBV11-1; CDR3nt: TGTGCCAGCAGCCACGGTCCTAATGAAAAACTGTTTTTT; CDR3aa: CASSHGPNEKLFF
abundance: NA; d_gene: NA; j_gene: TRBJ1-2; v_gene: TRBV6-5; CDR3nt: TGTGCCAGCAGTGAATCGGGGGGGGTTTATGGCTACACCTTC; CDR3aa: CASSESGGVYGYTF
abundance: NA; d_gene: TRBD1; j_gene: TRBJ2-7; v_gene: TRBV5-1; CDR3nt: TGCGCCAGCAGCTTGGCCCGGGACAGGGCGCTTGAGCAGTACTTC; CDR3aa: CASSLARDRALEQYF
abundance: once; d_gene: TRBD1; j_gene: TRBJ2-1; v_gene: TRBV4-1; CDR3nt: TGCGCCAGCAGCCGGACAGGGGGGAACAATGAGCAGTTCTTC; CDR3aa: CASSRTGGNNEQFF
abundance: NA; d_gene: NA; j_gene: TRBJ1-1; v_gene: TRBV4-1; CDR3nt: TGCGCCAGCAGCCAAGGAGTCAACACTGAAGCTTTCTTT; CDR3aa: CASSQGVNTEAFF
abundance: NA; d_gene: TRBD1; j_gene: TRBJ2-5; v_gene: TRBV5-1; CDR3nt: TGCGCCAGCAGCGCCGACCGACAGGGGGCGCAGAAGGAGACCCAGTACTTC; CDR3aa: CASSADRQGAQKETQYF
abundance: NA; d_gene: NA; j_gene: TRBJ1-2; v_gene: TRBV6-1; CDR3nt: TGTGCCAGCAGTGAGCGGGGGCAGTATCATGGCTACACCTTC; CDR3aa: CASSERGQYHGYTF
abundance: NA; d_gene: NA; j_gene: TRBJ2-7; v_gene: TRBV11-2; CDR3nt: TGTGCCAGCAGCCTTACGGACCGACGCTACGAGCAGTACTTC; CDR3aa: CASSLTDRRYEQYF
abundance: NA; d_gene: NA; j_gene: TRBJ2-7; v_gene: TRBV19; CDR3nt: TGTGCCAGTAGTGTAAGCCCGGGACAACGGTCCGAGCAGTACTTC; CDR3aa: CASSVSPGQRSEQYF
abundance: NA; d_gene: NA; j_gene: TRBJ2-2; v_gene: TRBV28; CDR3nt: TGTGCCAGCAGTTTGGGACCACGAAGGGAGCTGTTTTTT; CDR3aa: CASSLGPRRELFF
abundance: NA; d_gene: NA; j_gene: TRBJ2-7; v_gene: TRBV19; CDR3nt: TGTGCCAGTAGTGCCAACAGGGCGGCGTCGGTACAGGACTTC; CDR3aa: CASSANRAASVQDF
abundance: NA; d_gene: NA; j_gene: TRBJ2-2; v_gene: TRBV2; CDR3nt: TGTGCCAGCAGTGAAGAGGTATTGGCTAACACCGGGGAGCTGTTTTTT; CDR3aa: CASSEEVLANTGELFF